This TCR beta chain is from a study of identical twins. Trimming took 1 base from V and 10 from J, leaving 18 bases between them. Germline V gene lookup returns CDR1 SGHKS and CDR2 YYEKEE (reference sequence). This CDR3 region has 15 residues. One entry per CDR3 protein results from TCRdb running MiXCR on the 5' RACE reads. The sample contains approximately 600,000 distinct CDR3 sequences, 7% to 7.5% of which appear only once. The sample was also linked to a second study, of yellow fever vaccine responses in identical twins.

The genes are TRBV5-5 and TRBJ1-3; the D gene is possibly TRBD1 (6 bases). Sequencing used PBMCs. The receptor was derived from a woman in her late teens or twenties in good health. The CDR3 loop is CASSLSFGTRQTIYF. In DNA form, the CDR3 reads TGTGCCAGCAGCTTGTCTTTCGGGACAAGGCAAACCATATATTTT.